This TCR beta chain was found in a study of Ad26.COV2.S vaccination and SARS-CoV-2 variants. Study-wide findings and caveats: Substantial breadth in spike-specific CD8+ and CD4+ T cell responses was reportedly seen after vaccination.

For this clone: Its antigen is not identified. This sample also contains other DNA sequences that code for the same CDR3.

TCRdb's copy holds only in-frame clones and misses some; the assay was immunoSEQ multiplex PCR. The sample holds around 320,000 clones, about 86% seen once. Treatment: roughly 18 received Ad26.COV2.S at low or high dose, single or two shots; about 5 received placebo; per-sample allocation not given. It was on day 63 after the first vaccine or placebo injection that samples were taken. The receptor's source is a person between 18 and 60 years old who received the Ad26.COV2.S COVID-19 vaccine or a placebo. The sample here was peripheral blood, taken in a trial of Ad26.COV2.S vaccine versus placebo.

For the CDR3, the DNA is TGTGCCTGGGCTTTGGGGATGGGTCAGCCCCAGCATTTT. Protein product: CAWALGMGQPQHF. This rearrangement joins TRBV30 to TRBJ1-5; D is ambiguous. Trimming removed 5 bases at V and 6 bases at J, with 14 bases between. The CDR3 totals 13 residues. Germline-derived CDR1 and CDR2 are GTSNPN and SVGIG (reference sequence).